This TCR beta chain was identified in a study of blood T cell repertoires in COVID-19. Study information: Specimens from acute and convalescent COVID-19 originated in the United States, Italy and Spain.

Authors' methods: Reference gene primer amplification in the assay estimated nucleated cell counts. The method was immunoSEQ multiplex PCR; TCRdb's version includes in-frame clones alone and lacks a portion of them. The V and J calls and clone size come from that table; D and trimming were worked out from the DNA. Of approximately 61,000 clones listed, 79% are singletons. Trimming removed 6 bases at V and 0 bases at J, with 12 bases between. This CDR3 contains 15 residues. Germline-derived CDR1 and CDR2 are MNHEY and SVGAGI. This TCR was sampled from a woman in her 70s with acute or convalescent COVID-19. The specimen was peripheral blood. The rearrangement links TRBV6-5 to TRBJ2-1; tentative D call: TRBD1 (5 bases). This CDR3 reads CASRVTASSYNEQFF. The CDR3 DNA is TGTGCCAGCAGAGTGACAGCTTCCTCCTACAATGAGCAGTTCTTC.